Below are 8 T cell receptor beta chains sequenced from a single sample in a study of tissue T cells after allogeneic stem cell transplantation. Profiling relied on immunoSEQ multiplex PCR, and the TCRdb table lists in-frame clones only, not all of them. The sample has around 590 clones; about 59% are singletons. Sample: liver tissue. The origin of the receptors is a female BALB/c mouse in good health. The strain bears MHC haplotype H2-d.

Of note for this clone: Germline and genes here are mouse. The read ends 1 residue before the CDR3 terminus; that terminus is restored from the germline J gene. This chain links TRBV29 with TRBJ2-1; TRBD1 agrees at 9 bases. Germline loops: CDR1 MSHET, CDR2 SYDVDS. The CDR3 covers 15 residues. V lost 2 bases, J lost 4 bases, and 3 bases stayed unmatched. Here the CDR3 reads CASSLRDRVYAEQFF. The covered CDR3 bases are TGTGCTAGCAGTTTACGGGACAGGGTTTATGCTGAGCAGTTC.

A word on this clone: Germline and genes here are mouse. The read terminates 1 residue ahead of where the CDR3 ends, so the germline J gene completes it. The gene calls are TRBV13-1 and TRBJ2-4; 9 nucleotides align to TRBD2. The CDR3 is made up of 16 amino acids. CDR1 is NSHNY and CDR2 is SYGAGN in the germline V gene. Germline trimming cut 2 bases from V and 0 bases from J; bases unmatched to any gene: 4. The CDR3 here is CASSDETGGSQNTLYF. Partial CDR3 DNA: TGTGCCAGCAGTGACGAGACTGGGGGTAGTCAAAACACCTTGTAC.

This clone was seen a few times. Mouse gene names apply. The read ends 1 residue early relative to the CDR3; the germline J gene fills the gap. J is TRBJ2-7 and V is TRBV13-2; 9 bases are shared with TRBD1. The ends lost 2 bases at V and 2 bases at J; junction bases unmatched: 5. The CDR3 contains 15 residues. Per the germline V gene, CDR1 is NNHNN and CDR2 is SYGAGS (reference sequence). CDR3 amino acids: CASGDRQGVPYEQYF. The DNA read from the CDR3 is TGTGCCAGCGGTGACCGACAGGGGGTGCCCTATGAACAGTAC.

Concerning this clone itself: Any gene name here is a mouse gene name. The read ends 1 residue early relative to the CDR3; the germline J gene fills the gap. The chain has TRBV20 and TRBJ1-3; perhaps TRBD1 as D (6 bases). CDR1 and CDR2 from the germline V gene are GFQATS and STVNSAI. CDR3 length equals 14 residues. V was clipped by 0 bases and J by 1 base, with 7 bases between them. CDR3 protein: CGARDGTSGNTLYF. Partial CDR3 DNA: TGTGGTGCTAGGGATGGGACATCTGGAAATACGCTCTAT. Filled out from reference TRBV20 and TRBJ1-3, the complete variable domain reads GALVYQYPRRTICKSGTSMRMECQAVGFQATSVAWYRQSPQKTFELIALSTVNSAIKYEQNFTQEKFPISHPNLSFSSMTVLNAYLEDRGLYLCGARDGTSGNTLYFGEGSRLIVV.

Concerning this clone itself: Gene and germline names: mouse. CDR3 DNA (partial): TGTGCTAGCAGTTTAGCAGTCTTC. It codes for CASSLAVF. The whole CDR3 protein reads CASSLAVFF. This sequence joins TRBV29 and TRBJ1-1, with unresolved D. The CDR3 extends 1 residue past the end of the read, so its final part is completed from the germline J gene. This CDR3 has 9 residues. From germline, CDR1 is MSHET and CDR2 SYDVDS. With 2 bases removed from V and 10 bases from J, the gap between germline ends came to 2 bases.

With regard to this clone: Mouse names are used for the genes. The observed sequence ends 1 residue before the CDR3 terminus, with the missing tail filled in from the germline J gene. The V and J genes are TRBV13-2 and TRBJ2-3; 7 positions match TRBD2. V shed 0 bases and J 0 bases; nucleotides not matched to a gene: 4. The CDR3 has 16 residues. From germline, CDR1 is NNHNN and CDR2 SYGAGS (reference sequence). The sequenced part of the CDR3 DNA is TGTGCCAGCGGTGATGAGACTGGGACTAGTGCAGAAACGCTGTAT. Its protein product is CASGDETGTSAETLY. The entire CDR3 protein is CASGDETGTSAETLYF.

A few counts support this clone. Gene names and germline match the mouse. The sequenced fragment ends 1 residue before the CDR3 boundary, so the rest is inferred from the germline J gene. This rearrangement joins TRBV13-1 to TRBJ1-4; 9 bases fit TRBD1. CDR1 is NSHNY, CDR2 SYGAGN, per germline. This CDR3 has 15 residues. J gave up 7 bases and V 3 bases, and 7 bases lay outside the gene matches. This CDR3 is CASSGGQGSGERLFF. The CDR3 bases that were read are TGTGCCAGCAGTGGCGGACAGGGGAGCGGCGAAAGATTATTT.

Concerning this clone itself: Gene names are the mouse ones. The read gets to within 1 residue of the CDR3 end, and the germline J gene fills in the rest. The rearrangement joins TRBV13-1 to TRBJ2-7, with D maybe TRBD1 (6 bases). In germline, CDR1 is NSHNY, CDR2 SYGAGN. V shed 2 bases and J shed 5 bases, with 8 bases lying between them. The CDR3 runs to 12 residues. CDR3 DNA, as far as it was read: TGTGCCAGCAGTGAAACAGGGAATGAACAGTAC. Translated: CASSETGNEQY. In full, the CDR3 is CASSETGNEQYF.